The following is a T cell receptor (beta chain) sequence with its context. The antigen remains undetermined. Other DNA sequences in the sample encode the same CDR3. CD8 cells classed as naive were CD45RO-negative and positively selected for CCR7, excluding terminally differentiated effector memory CD45RA+ cells. This entry is derived from a study of shared clonotypes between healthy human individuals. Overall study results and limits: Naive CD4 clonotypes were shared across a few donors at 4% to 5%. When compared with the clonotypes that were shared by all four sorted-subset donors, the non-shared clonotypes turned out to have lower generation probabilities.

Here immunoSEQ multiplex PCR was the method, and the copy in TCRdb shows in-frame clones only, minus some. The table lists about 2.1 million clones, more than 85% of them singletons. Germline CDR1 reads SEHNR; CDR2 reads FQNEAQ (reference sequence). The V end was cut by 0 bases, the J end by 4 bases, with 7 bases between. This CDR3 is built from 13 residues. The chain recombines TRBV7-9 with TRBJ2-7; no definite D call. The clonotype comes from a man between 18 and 35 years old in good health. Some clones in this sample may be carry-over from other donors' samples. The source material was naive CD8+ T cells from PBMCs. CDR3 coding DNA: TGTGCCAGCAGCTTAGCGGGATTTTACGAGCAGTACTTC. It is translated as CASSLAGFYEQYF.